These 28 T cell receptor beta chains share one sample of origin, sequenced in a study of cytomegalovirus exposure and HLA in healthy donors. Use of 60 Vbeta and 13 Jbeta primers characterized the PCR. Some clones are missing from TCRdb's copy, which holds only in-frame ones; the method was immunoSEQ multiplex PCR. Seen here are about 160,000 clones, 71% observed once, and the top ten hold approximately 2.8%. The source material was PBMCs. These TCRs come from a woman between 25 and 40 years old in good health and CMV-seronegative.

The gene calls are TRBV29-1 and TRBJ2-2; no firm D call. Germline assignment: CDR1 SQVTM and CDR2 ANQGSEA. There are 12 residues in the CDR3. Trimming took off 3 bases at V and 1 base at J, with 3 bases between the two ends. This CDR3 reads CSVDRNTGELFF. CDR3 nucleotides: TGCAGCGTTGATAGGAACACCGGGGAGCTGTTTTTT.

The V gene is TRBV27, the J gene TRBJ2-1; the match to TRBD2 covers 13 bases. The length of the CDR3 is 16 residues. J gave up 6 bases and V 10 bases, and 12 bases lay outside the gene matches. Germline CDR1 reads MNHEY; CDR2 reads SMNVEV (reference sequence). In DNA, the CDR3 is TGTGCCACCAATGGACTAGCGGGAGAGTCGGGCAATGAGCAGTTCTTC. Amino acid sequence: CATNGLAGESGNEQFF.

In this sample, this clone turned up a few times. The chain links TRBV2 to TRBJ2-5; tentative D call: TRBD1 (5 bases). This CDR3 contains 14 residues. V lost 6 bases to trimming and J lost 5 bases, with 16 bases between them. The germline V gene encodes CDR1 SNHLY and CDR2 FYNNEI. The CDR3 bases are TGTGCCAGCAGGAGTCCAGGGTCTGGGGAGACCCAGTACTTC. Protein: CASRSPGSGETQYF. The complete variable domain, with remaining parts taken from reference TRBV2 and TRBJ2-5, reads EPEVTQTPSHQVTQMGQEVILRCVPISNHLYFYWYRQILGQKVEFLVSFYNNEISEKSEIFDDQFSVERPDGSNFTLKIRSTKLEDSAMYFCASRSPGSGETQYFGPGTRLLVL.

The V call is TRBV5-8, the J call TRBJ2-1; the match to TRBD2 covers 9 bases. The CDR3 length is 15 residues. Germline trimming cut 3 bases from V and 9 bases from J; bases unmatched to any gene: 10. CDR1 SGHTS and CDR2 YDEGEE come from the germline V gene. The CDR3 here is CASSWRGAGGSEQFF. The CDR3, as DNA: TGTGCCAGCAGCTGGCGGGGGGCGGGAGGGTCTGAGCAGTTCTTC.

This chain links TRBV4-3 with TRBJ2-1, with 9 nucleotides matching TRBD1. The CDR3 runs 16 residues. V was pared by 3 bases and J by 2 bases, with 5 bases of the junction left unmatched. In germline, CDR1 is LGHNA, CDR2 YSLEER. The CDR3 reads CASSQAGTGTYNEQFF. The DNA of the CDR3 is TGCGCCAGCAGCCAGGCCGGGACAGGGACCTACAATGAGCAGTTCTTC.

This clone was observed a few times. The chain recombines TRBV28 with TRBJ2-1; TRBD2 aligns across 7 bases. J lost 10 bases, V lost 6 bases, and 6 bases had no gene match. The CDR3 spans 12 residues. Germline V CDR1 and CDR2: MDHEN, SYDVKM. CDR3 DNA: TGTGCCAGCAGCCATGGACTAGTCGAGCAGTTCTTC. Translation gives CASSHGLVEQFF.

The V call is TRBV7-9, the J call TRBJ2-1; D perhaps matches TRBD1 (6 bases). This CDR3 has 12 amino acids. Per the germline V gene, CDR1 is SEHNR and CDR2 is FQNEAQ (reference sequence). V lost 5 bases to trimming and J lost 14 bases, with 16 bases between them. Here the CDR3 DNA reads TGTGCCAGCAGCCAACTTGGACAGACAAAGTTCTTC. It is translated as CASSQLGQTKFF.

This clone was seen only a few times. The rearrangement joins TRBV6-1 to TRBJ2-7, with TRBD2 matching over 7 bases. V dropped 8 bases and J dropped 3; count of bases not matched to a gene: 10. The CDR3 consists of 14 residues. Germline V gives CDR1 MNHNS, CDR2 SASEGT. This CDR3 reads CASQVQRDYYEQYF. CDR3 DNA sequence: TGTGCCAGCCAGGTTCAAAGGGACTACTACGAGCAGTACTTC.

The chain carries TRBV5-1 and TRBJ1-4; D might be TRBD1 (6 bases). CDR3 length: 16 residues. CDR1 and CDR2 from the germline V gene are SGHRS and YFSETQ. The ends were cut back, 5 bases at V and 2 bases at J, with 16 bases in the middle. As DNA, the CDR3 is TGCGCCAGCAGGTGGGGGCCTATAGGGACTAATGAAAAACTGTTTTTT. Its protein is CASRWGPIGTNEKLFF.

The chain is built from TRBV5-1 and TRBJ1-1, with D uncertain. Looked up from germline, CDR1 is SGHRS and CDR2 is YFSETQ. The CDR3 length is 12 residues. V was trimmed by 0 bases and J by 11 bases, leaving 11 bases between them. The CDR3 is CASSLEPGAAFF. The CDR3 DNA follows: TGCGCCAGCAGCTTGGAGCCCGGTGCCGCTTTCTTT.

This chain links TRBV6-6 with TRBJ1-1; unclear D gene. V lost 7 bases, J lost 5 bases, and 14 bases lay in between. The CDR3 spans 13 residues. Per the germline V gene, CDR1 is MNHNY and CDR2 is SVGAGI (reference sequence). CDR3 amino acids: CASNLAESTEAFF. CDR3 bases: TGTGCCAGCAACCTGGCGGAGTCTACTGAAGCTTTCTTT.

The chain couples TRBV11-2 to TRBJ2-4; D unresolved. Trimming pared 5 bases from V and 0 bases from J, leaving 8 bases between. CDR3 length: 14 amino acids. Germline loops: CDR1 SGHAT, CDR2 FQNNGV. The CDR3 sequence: CASSPQIAKNIQYF. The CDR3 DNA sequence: TGTGCCAGCAGCCCCCAGATAGCCAAAAACATTCAGTACTTC.

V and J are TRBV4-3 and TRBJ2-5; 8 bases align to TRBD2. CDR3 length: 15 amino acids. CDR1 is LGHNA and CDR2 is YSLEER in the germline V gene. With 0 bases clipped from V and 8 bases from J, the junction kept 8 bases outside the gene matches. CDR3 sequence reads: CASSQDRGGQRTQYF. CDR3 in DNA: TGCGCCAGCAGCCAAGATCGGGGGGGGCAGAGAACCCAGTACTTC.

The CDR3 reads CSVEDRGKSYEQYF. As DNA, the CDR3 is TGCAGCGTTGAAGATCGTGGCAAAAGCTACGAGCAGTACTTC. The chain joins TRBV29-1 to TRBJ2-7; D ambiguous. Germline V gene sequence: CDR1 SQVTM, CDR2 ANQGSEA. The CDR3 contains 14 residues. The V end was cut by 0 bases, the J end by 3 bases, with 12 bases between.

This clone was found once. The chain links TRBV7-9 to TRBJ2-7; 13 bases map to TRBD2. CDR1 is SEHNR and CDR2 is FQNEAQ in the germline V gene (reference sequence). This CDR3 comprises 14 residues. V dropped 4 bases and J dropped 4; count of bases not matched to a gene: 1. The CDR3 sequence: CASSSTSGRYEQYF. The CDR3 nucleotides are TGTGCCAGCAGCTCGACTAGCGGGAGGTACGAGCAGTACTTC. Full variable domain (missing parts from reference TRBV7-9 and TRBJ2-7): DTGVSQNPRHKITKRGQNVTFRCDPISEHNRLYWYRQTLGQGPEFLTYFQNEAQLEKSRLLSDRFSAERPKGSFSTLEIQRTEQGDSAMYLCASSSTSGRYEQYFGPGTRLTVT.

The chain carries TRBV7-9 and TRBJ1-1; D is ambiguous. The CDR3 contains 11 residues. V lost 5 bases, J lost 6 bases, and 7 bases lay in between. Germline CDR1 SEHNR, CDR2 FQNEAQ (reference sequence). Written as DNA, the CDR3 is TGTGCCAGCAGCATCGGTGCTGAAGCTTTCTTT. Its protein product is CASSIGAEAFF. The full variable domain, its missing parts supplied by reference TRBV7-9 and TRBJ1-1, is DTGVSQNPRHKITKRGQNVTFRCDPISEHNRLYWYRQTLGQGPEFLTYFQNEAQLEKSRLLSDRFSAERPKGSFSTLEIQRTEQGDSAMYLCASSIGAEAFFGQGTRLTVV.

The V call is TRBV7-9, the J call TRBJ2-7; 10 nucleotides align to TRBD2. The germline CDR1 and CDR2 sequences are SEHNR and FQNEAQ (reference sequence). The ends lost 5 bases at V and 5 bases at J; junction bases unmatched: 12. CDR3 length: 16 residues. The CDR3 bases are TGTGCCAGCAGCGACCCTTCTAGCGGGAGCTTCGACGAGCAGTACTTC. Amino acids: CASSDPSSGSFDEQYF.

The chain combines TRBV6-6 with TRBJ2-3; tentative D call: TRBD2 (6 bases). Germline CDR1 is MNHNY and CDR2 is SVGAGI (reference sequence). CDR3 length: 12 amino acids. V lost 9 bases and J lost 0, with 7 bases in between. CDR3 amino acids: CASAGSTDTQYF. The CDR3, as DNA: TGTGCCAGTGCGGGGAGCACAGATACGCAGTATTTT.

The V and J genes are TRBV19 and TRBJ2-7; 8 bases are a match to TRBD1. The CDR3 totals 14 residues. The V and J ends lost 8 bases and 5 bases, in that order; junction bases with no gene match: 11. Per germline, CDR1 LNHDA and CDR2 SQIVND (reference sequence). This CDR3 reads CASARDRLSDEQYF. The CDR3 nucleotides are TGTGCCAGTGCTCGGGACAGGTTGTCCGACGAGCAGTACTTC.

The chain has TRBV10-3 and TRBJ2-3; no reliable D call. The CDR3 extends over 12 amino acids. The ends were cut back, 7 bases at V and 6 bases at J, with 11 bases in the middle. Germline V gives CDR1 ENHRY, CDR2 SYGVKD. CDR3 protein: CAITVSADTQYF. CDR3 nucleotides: TGTGCCATCACTGTAAGCGCGGATACGCAGTATTTT.

CDR3 in amino acids: CASSWGVEQYF. The CDR3 DNA sequence: TGTGCCAGCAGCTGGGGGGTCGAGCAGTACTTC. The chain is built from TRBV7-2 and TRBJ2-7; tentative D call: TRBD2 (6 bases). The CDR3 length is 11 residues. Germline CDR1 and CDR2: SGHTA and FQGNSA. Trimming removed 4 bases at V and 6 bases at J, with 7 bases between.

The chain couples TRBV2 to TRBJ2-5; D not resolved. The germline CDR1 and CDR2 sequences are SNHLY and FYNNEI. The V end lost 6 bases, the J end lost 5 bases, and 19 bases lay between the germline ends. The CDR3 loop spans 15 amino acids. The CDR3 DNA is TGTGCCAGCAGGGCCCCGAGGCTAAAAGGCGAGACCCAGTACTTC. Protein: CASRAPRLKGETQYF.

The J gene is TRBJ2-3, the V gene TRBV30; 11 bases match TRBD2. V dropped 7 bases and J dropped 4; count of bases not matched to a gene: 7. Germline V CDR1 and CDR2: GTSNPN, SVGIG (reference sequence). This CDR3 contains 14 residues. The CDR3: CALHSGGGADTQYF. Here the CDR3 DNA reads TGTGCCTTGCATAGCGGGGGGGGCGCAGATACGCAGTATTTT.

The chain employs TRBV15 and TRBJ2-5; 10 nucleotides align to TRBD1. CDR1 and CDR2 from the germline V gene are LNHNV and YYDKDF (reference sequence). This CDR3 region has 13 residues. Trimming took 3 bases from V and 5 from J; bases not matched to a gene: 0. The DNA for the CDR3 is TGTGCCACCAGCAGGGGACAGGGGGAGACCCAGTACTTC. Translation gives CATSRGQGETQYF.

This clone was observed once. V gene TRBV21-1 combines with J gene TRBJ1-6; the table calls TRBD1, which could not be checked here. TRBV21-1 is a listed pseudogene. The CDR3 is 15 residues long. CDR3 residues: CASSNPDSYNSPLHF. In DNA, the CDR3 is TGTGCCAGCAGCAACCCCGACAGCTATAATTCACCCCTCCACTTT.

Written as DNA, the CDR3 is TGTGCCAGCAGCTTAAACGGGAACACCGGGGAGCTGTTTTTT. Translated, it gives CASSLNGNTGELFF. This chain links TRBV11-3 with TRBJ2-2; D uncertain. CDR3 length equals 14 residues. The germline CDR1 and CDR2 sequences are SGHNT and YENEEA. Trimming shortened V by 2 bases and J by 1 base, and 5 bases separated the two germline ends.

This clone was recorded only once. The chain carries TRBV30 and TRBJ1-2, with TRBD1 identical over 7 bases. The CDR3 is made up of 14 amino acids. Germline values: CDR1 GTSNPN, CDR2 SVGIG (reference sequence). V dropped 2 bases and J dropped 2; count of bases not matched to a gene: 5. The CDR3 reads CAWSKGQMNYGYTF. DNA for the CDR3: TGTGCCTGGAGTAAGGGACAGATGAACTATGGCTACACCTTC.

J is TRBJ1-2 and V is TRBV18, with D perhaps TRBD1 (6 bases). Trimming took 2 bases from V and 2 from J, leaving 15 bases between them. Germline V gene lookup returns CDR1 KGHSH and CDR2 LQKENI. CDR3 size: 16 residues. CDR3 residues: CASSPNRAVKNYGYTF. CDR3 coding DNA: TGTGCCAGCTCACCAAACAGGGCGGTCAAGAACTATGGCTACACCTTC.